This T cell receptor beta chain comes out of a study of blood T cell repertoires in COVID-19. Study as a whole: Some COVID-19 samples were acute and others convalescent; all came from the United States, Italy and Spain. Sample material is recorded as cDNA or gDNA derived from T cells, B-cell-depleted T cells, or PBMCs.

Original analysis: Quantification of nucleated cells was approximated via reference gene primer amplification. Using immunoSEQ multiplex PCR, the repertoire was profiled, and TCRdb retains in-frame clones only, with some absent. The V and J calls and the clone size are those of that table, but D and trimming were determined from the DNA. The sample yields some 150,000 clones, 75% to 90% seen once. V lost 1 base and J lost 0; bases outside the gene matches: 1. The CDR3 runs to 16 residues. The V gene's germline CDR1 is SEHNR and CDR2 FQNEAQ (reference sequence). This clonotype originated in a woman aged 40 to 50 with acute or convalescent COVID-19. The rearrangement joins TRBV7-9 to TRBJ2-2, with 8 bases fitting TRBD1. Sequencing was performed on peripheral blood. The CDR3 DNA reads as TGTGCCAGCAGCTTAGGGACAGGGACGAACACCGGGGAGCTGTTTTTT. The encoded protein is CASSLGTGTNTGELFF.